The text below deals with one TCR beta chain. The CDR3 spans 14 residues. V lost 4 bases to trimming and J lost 2 bases, with 9 bases between them. The germline CDR1 and CDR2 sequences are SGHNT and YENEEA. The sample is drawn from a study of control samples from healthy donors and cancer patients. This table comes from immunoSEQ multiplex PCR, and its TCRdb copy is limited to in-frame clones, with some not included. The table has more than 50,000 clones, 90% to 97% seen once. The V gene is TRBV11-3, the J gene TRBJ2-1; tentative D call: TRBD1 (6 bases). This clonotype was obtained from a woman aged 18-30 years in good health. Sequences were obtained from blood. The DNA of the CDR3 is TGTGCCAGCAGCTCCAGGGGAACCTACAATGAGCAGTTCTTC. It codes for CASSSRGTYNEQFF.